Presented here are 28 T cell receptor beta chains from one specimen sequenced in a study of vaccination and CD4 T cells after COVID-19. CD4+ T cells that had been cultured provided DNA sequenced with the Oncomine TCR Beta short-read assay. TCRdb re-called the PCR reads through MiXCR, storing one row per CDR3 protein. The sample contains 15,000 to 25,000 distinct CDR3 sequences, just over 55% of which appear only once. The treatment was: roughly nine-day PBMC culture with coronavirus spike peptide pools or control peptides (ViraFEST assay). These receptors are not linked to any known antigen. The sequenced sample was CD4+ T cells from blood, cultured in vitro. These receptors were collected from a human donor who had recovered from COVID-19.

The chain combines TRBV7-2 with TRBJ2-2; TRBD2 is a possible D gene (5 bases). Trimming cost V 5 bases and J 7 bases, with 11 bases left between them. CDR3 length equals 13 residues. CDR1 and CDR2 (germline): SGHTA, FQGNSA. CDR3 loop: CASSTRGSGELFF. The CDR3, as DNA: TGTGCCAGCAGCACCCGGGGAAGCGGGGAGCTGTTTTTT.

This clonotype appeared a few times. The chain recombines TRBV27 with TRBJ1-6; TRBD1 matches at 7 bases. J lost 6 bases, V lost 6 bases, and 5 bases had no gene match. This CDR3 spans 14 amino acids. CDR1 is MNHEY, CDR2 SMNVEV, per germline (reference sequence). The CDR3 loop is CASSAGQINSPLHF. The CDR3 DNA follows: TGTGCCAGCAGCGCGGGACAGATTAATTCACCCCTCCACTTT.

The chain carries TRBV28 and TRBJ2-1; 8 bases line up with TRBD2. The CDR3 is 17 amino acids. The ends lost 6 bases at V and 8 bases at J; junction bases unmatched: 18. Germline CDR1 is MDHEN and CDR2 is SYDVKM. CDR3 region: CASRASGPPAPPHEQFF. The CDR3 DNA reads TGTGCCAGCAGGGCTAGCGGGCCCCCCGCACCCCCTCATGAGCAGTTCTTC.

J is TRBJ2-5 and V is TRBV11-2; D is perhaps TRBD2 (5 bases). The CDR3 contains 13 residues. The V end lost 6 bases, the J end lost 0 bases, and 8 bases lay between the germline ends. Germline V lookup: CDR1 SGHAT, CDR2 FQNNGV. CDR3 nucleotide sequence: TGTGCCAGCAGACGGCGGGACCAAGAGACCCAGTACTTC. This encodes CASRRRDQETQYF.

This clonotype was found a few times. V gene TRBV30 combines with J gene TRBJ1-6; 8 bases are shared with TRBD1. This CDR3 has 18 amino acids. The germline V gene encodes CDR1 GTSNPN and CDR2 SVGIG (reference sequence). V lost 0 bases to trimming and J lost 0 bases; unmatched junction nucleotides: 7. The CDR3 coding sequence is TGTGCCTGGAGTGTAACGCAGGGGGCCTCCTCCTATAATTCACCCCTCCACTTT. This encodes CAWSVTQGASSYNSPLHF.

The CDR3 here is CASTRGGGETQYF. CDR3 in DNA: TGCGCCAGCACCCGAGGGGGTGGCGAGACCCAGTACTTC. This rearrangement joins TRBV10-1 to TRBJ2-5, with D possibly matching TRBD1 (6 bases). In germline, CDR1 is WNHNN, CDR2 SYGVQD (reference sequence). With 7 bases removed from V and 5 bases from J, the gap between germline ends came to 14 bases. The CDR3 sequence is 13 residues long.

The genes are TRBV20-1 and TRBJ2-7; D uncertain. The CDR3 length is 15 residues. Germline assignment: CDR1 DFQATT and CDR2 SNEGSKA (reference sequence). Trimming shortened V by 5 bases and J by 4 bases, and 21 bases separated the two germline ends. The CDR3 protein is CSARRPGQRPYEQYF. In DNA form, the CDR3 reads TGCAGTGCTCGACGCCCGGGCCAGAGACCATACGAGCAGTACTTC.

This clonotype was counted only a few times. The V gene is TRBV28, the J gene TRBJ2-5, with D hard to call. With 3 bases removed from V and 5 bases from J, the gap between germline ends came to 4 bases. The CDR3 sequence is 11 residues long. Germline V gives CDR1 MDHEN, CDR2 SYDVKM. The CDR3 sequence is CASSLGETQYF. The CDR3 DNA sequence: TGTGCCAGCAGTTTGGGTGAGACCCAGTACTTC.

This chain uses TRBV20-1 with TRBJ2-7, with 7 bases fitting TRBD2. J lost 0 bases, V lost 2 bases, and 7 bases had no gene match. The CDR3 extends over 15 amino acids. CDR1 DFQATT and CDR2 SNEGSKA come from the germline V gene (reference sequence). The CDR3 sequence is CSARSTSESSYEQYF. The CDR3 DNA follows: TGCAGTGCTAGAAGTACTAGCGAGAGCTCCTACGAGCAGTACTTC.

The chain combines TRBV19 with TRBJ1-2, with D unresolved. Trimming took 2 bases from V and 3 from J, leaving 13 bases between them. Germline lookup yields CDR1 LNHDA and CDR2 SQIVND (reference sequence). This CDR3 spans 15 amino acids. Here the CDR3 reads CASSISTRRDYGYTF. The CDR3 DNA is TGTGCCAGTAGTATAAGCACCCGACGGGACTATGGCTACACCTTC.

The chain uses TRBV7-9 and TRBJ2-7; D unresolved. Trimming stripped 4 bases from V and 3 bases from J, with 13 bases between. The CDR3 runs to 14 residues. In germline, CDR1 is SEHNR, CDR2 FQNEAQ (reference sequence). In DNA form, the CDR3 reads TGTGCCAGCAGCTCTACCCTGGCGAGCTACGAGCAGTACTTC. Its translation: CASSSTLASYEQYF.

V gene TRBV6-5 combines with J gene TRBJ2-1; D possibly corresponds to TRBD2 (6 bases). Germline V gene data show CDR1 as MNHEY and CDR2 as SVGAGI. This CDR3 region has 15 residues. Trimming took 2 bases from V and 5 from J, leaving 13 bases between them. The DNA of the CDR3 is TGTGCCAGCAGTTACACTAGCTCCTTCAACAATGAGCAGTTCTTC. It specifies CASSYTSSFNNEQFF.

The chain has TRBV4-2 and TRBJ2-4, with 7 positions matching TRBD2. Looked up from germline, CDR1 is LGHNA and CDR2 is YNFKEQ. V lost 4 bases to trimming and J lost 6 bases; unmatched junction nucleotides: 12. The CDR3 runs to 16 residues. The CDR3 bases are TGTGCCAGCAGCCTCCTCGTCGCGGGAGAGGGAAACATTCAGTACTTC. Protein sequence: CASSLLVAGEGNIQYF.

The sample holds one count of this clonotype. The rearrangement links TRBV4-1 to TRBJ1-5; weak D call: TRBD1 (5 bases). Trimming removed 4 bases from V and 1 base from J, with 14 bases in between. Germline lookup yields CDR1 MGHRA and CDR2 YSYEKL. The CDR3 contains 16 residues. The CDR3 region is CASSPIGGPSNQPQHF. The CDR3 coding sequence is TGCGCCAGCAGCCCTATCGGGGGTCCGAGCAATCAGCCCCAGCATTTT.

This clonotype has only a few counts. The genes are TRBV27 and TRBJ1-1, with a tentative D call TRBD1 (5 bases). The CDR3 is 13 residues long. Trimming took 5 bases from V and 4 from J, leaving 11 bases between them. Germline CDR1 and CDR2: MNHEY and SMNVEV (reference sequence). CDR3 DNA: TGTGCCAGCAGTCCTTTGGGGGGCACTGAAGCTTTCTTT. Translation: CASSPLGGTEAFF.

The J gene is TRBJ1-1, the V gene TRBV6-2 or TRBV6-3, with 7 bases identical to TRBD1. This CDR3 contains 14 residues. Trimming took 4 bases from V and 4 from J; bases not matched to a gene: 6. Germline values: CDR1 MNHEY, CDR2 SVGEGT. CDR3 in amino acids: CASSLPQGTTEAFF. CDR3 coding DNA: TGTGCCAGCAGTTTACCACAGGGGACCACTGAAGCTTTCTTT.

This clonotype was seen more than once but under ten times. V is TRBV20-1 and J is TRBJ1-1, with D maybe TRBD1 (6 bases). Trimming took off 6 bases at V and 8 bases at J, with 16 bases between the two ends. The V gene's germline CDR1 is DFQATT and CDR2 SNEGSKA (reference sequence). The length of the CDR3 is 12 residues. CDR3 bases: TGCAGTGCCACACCCCTCACAGGGGAAGCTTTCTTT. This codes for CSATPLTGEAFF.

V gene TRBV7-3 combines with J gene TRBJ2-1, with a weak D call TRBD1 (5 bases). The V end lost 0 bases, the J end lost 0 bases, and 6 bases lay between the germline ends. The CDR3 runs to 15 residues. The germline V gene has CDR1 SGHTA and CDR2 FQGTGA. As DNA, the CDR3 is TGTGCCAGCAGCTTAACAGGGGACTCCTACAATGAGCAGTTCTTC. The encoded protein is CASSLTGDSYNEQFF.

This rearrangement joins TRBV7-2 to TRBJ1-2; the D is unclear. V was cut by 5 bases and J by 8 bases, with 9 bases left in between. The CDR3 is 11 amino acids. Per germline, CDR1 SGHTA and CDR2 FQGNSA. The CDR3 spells CASSEFGGYTF. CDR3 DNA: TGTGCCAGCAGCGAATTCGGGGGCTACACCTTC.

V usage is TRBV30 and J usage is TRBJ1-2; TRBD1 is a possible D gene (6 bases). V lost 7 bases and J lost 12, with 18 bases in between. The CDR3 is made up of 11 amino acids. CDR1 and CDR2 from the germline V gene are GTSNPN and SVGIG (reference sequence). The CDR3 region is CAYRDNSEDTF. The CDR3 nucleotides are TGTGCCTACCGGGACAACTCGGAGGACACCTTC.

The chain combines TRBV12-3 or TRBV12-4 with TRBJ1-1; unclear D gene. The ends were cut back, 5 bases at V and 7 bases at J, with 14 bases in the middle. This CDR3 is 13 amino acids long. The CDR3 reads CASSTTNENEAFF. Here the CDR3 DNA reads TGTGCCAGCAGTACGACAAACGAGAATGAAGCTTTCTTT.

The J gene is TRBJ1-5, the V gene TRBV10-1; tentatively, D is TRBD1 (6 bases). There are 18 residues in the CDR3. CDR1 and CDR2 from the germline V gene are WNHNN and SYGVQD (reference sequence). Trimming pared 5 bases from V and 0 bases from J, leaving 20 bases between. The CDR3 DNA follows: TGCGCCAGCAGTTCCCCCTGGGGGGGCAAAGATAGCAATCAGCCCCAGCATTTT. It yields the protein CASSSPWGGKDSNQPQHF.

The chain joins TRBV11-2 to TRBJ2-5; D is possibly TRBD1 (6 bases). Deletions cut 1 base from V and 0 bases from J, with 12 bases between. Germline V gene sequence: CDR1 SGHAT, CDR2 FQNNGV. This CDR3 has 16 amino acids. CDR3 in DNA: TGTGCCAGCAGCTTAGGGGGGCAGGGGTACCAAGAGACCCAGTACTTC. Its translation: CASSLGGQGYQETQYF.

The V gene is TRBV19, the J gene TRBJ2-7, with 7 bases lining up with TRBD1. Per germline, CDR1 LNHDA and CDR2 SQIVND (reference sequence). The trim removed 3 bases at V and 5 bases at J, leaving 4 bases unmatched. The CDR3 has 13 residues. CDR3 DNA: TGTGCCAGTAGTATTCGTCAGGGGGACGAGCAGTACTTC. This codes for CASSIRQGDEQYF.

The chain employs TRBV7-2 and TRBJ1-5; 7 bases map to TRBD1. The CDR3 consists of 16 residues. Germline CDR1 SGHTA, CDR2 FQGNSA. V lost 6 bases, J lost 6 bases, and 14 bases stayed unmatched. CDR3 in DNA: TGTGCCAGCAGTCTGTTCGGGCAGGGGGTTTCTCAGCCCCAGCATTTT. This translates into CASSLFGQGVSQPQHF.

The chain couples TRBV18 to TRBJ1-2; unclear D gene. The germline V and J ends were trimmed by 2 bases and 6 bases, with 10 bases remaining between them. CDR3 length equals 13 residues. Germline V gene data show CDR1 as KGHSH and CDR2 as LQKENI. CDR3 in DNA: TGTGCCAGCTCACCATTGGCAGCTGATGGCTACACCTTC. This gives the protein CASSPLAADGYTF.

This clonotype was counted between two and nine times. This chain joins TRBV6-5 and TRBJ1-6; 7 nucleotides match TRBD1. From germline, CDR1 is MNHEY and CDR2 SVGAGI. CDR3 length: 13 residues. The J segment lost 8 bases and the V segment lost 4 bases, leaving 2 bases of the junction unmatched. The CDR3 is CASSSGGHSPLHF. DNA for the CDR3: TGTGCCAGCAGTTCAGGGGGACATTCACCCCTCCACTTT.

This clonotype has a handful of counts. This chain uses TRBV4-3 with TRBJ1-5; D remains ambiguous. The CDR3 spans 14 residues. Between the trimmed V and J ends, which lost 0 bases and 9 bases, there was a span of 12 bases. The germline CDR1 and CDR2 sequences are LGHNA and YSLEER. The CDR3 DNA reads TGCGCCAGCAGCCAAGACCTGGAAGTAGGGCCCCAGCATTTT. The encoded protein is CASSQDLEVGPQHF.